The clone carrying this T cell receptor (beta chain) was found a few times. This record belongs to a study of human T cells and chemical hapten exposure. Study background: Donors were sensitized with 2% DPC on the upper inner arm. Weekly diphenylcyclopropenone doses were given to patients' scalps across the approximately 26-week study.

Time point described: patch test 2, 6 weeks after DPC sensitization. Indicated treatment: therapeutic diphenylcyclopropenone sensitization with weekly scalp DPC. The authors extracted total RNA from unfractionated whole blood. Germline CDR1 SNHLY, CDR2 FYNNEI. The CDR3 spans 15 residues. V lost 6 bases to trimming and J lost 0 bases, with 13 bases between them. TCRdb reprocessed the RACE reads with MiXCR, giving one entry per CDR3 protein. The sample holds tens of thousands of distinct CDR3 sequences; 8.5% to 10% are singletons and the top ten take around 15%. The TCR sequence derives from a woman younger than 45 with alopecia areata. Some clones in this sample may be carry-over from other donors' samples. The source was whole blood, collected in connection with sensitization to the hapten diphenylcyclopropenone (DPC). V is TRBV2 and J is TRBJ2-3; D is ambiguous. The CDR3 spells CASRYSVSSTDTQYF. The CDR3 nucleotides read TGTGCCAGCAGGTACAGCGTTTCTAGCACAGATACGCAGTATTTT.